This T cell receptor beta chain came from a study of a mutant IDH1 vaccine in newly diagnosed glioma. Study-level information: Therapy received beforehand was radiotherapy, temozolomide, or both, with most patients given both.

Documented time point: baseline, week 1 (first vaccination visit). Documented treatment: pre-vaccination baseline after standard-of-care therapy. Comment on this clone: The antigen is unknown.

Study-wide results and caveats: Detectable vaccine-induced immune responses arose in about 92% of patients. The authors found pseudoprogression apparently unrelated to changes in top peripheral T cell clonotypes.

Produced via immunoSEQ multiplex PCR; TCRdb's table is partial and in-frame only. Here the sample spans 45,000 to 70,000 clones, more than 85% being singletons. The source was PBMCs, collected from a glioma patient treated with radiotherapy, temozolomide or both. This clonotype originated in a man between 45 and 60 years old with glioma.

CDR3 in DNA: TGTGCCAGCTCACCACGAATGTCAGGGGAAAATAACTATGGCTACACCTTC. Its translation: CASSPRMSGENNYGYTF. The chain is built from TRBV18 and TRBJ1-2; tentatively, D is TRBD1 (6 bases). V was shortened by 1 base and J by 1 base, with 16 bases between the two germline ends. CDR1 and CDR2 from the germline V gene are KGHSH and LQKENI. The CDR3 spans 17 residues.